The 5 T cell receptor beta chains reported below all come from one sample, sequenced in a study of T-cell memory formation after mild COVID-19. TCRdb re-called the 5' RACE reads with MiXCR, one entry per CDR3 protein. The sample includes roughly 140,000 distinct CDR3 sequences, 11% to 15% seen only once; the top ten take around 27%. Material: PBMCs or a T cell subset sorted from them (not recorded which). These receptors came from an adult woman who had mild COVID-19 (a few samples of this study predate the infection). Cell type and time point are not known.

The sample holds a few counts of this clonotype. The chain uses TRBV12-3 or TRBV12-4 and TRBJ2-3; 8 bases map to TRBD1. CDR3 size: 15 residues. The V segment lost 2 bases and the J segment 5 bases; nucleotides outside the gene matches: 6. In DNA form, the CDR3 reads TGTGCCAGCAGTTTATCGGCAGGGGGCGGAGATACGCAGTATTTT. Translating gives CASSLSAGGGDTQYF.

The sample holds many counts of this clonotype. The J gene is TRBJ1-1, the V gene TRBV5-1, with unresolved D. Germline CDR1 and CDR2: SGHRS and YFSETQ. V lost 4 bases and J lost 5, with 6 bases in between. The CDR3 spans 11 residues. The chain's CDR3 is CASSPGTEAFF. CDR3 in DNA: TGCGCCAGCAGCCCTGGGACTGAAGCTTTCTTT.

This clonotype was detected only a few times. The chain uses TRBV12-3 or TRBV12-4 and TRBJ1-1, with D uncertain. Deletions cut 3 bases from V and 1 base from J, with 6 bases between. CDR3 length equals 13 residues. The CDR3 here is CASSFWGNTEAFF. CDR3 coding DNA: TGTGCCAGCAGTTTTTGGGGGAACACTGAAGCTTTCTTT.

This rearrangement joins TRBV29-1 to TRBJ2-3; D is possibly TRBD1 (6 bases). Germline lookup yields CDR1 SQVTM and CDR2 ANQGSEA. CDR3 length equals 12 residues. The V and J ends lost 3 bases and 3 bases respectively, with 7 bases between them. The CDR3, as DNA: TGCAGCGTTGACACAGGGACAGATACGCAGTATTTT. Encoded protein: CSVDTGTDTQYF.

This clonotype was observed a few times. The chain links TRBV20-1 to TRBJ2-1; D remains unclear. V lost 2 bases and J 8 bases, leaving 10 bases between the germline ends. In germline, CDR1 is DFQATT, CDR2 SNEGSKA (reference sequence). The CDR3 is 12 amino acids. CDR3 sequence: CSARRVDYEQFF. CDR3 bases: TGCAGTGCTAGACGGGTAGATTATGAGCAGTTCTTC.